The next 22 T cell receptor beta chains were all read from a single sample in a study of blood T cell repertoires in COVID-19. Libraries were prepared by immunoSEQ multiplex PCR; TCRdb keeps only in-frame clonotypes and omits some of them. This table holds roughly 290,000 clones, 80% to 90% found once. Sequenced: peripheral blood. Every receptor here comes from a woman aged 50 to 60 who had recovered from COVID-19.

The V and J genes are TRBV27 and TRBJ2-7; D is unclear. The length of the CDR3 is 11 residues. Deletions cut 4 bases from V and 4 bases from J, with 5 bases between. Per germline, CDR1 MNHEY and CDR2 SMNVEV (reference sequence). The CDR3 region has the DNA TGTGCCAGCAGTTCTCGGTACGAGCAGTACTTC. Amino acids: CASSSRYEQYF.

The J gene is TRBJ1-4, the V gene TRBV30; possibly TRBD1 for D (6 bases). This CDR3 has 14 amino acids. Germline CDR1 is GTSNPN and CDR2 is SVGIG (reference sequence). V was trimmed by 8 bases and J by 8 bases, leaving 21 bases between them. CDR3 sequence reads: CAALGGRESEKLFF. The CDR3 coding sequence is TGTGCCGCCTTGGGGGGGCGGGAAAGCGAAAAACTGTTTTTT.

The CDR3 region has the DNA TGTGCCAGCAGTACCCTGAACACTGGGGCCAACGTCCTGACTTTC. This encodes CASSTLNTGANVLTF. V is TRBV6-5 and J is TRBJ2-6; D ambiguous. Germline V gene data show CDR1 as MNHEY and CDR2 as SVGAGI. Trimming removed 5 bases at V and 2 bases at J, with 10 bases between. This CDR3 spans 15 amino acids.

The rearrangement links TRBV2 to TRBJ1-4, with D maybe TRBD1 (5 bases). V gave up 7 bases and J gave up 7 bases, with 13 bases separating them. This CDR3 comprises 13 residues. CDR1 and CDR2 (germline): SNHLY, FYNNEI. In DNA form, the CDR3 reads TGTGCCAGCACCCTGGGGGGTGGTGAAAAACTGTTTTTT. This gives the protein CASTLGGGEKLFF.

Written as DNA, the CDR3 is TGTGCCAGCGTCAACCGAGCGACTAGCGGGGTGAAGCTGTTTTTT. Protein sequence: CASVNRATSGVKLFF. The V gene is TRBV6-5, the J gene TRBJ2-2, with TRBD2 matching over 11 bases. Germline CDR1 reads MNHEY; CDR2 reads SVGAGI. V trimming: 8 bases; J trimming: 12 bases; junction bases outside the gene matches: 14. The CDR3 length is 15 residues.

The CDR3 region is CASSRERSSTGELFF. The CDR3 nucleotides are TGTGCCAGCAGCCGGGAGAGGTCGAGCACCGGGGAGCTGTTTTTT. The chain is built from TRBV14 and TRBJ2-2, with D perhaps TRBD2 (5 bases). This CDR3 has 15 residues. Germline CDR1 reads SGHDN; CDR2 reads FVKESK. V lost 4 bases and J 4 bases, leaving 13 bases between the germline ends.

This sequence joins TRBV6-2 or TRBV6-3 and TRBJ1-1; no clear D gene. V shed 2 bases and J shed 0 bases, with 4 bases lying between them. The CDR3 has 13 residues. Per the germline V gene, CDR1 is MNHEY and CDR2 is SVGEGT. The DNA for the CDR3 is TGTGCCAGCAGTTACCATCTGAACACTGAAGCTTTCTTT. It codes for CASSYHLNTEAFF.

The chain joins TRBV28 to TRBJ2-3; 7 nucleotides match TRBD2. The CDR3 is made up of 17 amino acids. The V gene's germline CDR1 is MDHEN and CDR2 SYDVKM. The ends lost 4 bases at V and 2 bases at J; junction bases unmatched: 12. The CDR3 reads CASSSRSGRHHTDTQYF. DNA for the CDR3: TGTGCCAGCAGTTCCCGCTCCGGGAGGCACCACACAGATACGCAGTATTTT.

The chain has TRBV30 and TRBJ2-7, with D uncertain. Germline V gene data show CDR1 as GTSNPN and CDR2 as SVGIG (reference sequence). V lost 0 bases, J lost 3 bases, and 9 bases lay in between. The CDR3 contains 13 residues. The CDR3, as DNA: TGTGCCTGGAGTGTAAACAAGTACTACGAGCAGTACTTC. The encoded protein is CAWSVNKYYEQYF. The variable domain in full, completed from reference TRBV30 and TRBJ2-7, reads SQTIHQWPATLVQPVGSPLSLECTVEGTSNPNLYWYRQAAGRGLQLLFYSVGIGQISSEVPQNLSASRPQDRQFILSSKKLLLSDSGFYLCAWSVNKYYEQYFGPGTRLTVT.

The chain is built from TRBV5-1 and TRBJ2-7; 7 nucleotides line up with TRBD1. Unmatched junction bases numbered 11, after V lost 3 bases and J lost 5 bases. The germline V gene encodes CDR1 SGHRS and CDR2 YFSETQ. The CDR3 is 15 residues long. The CDR3 here is CASSSAWAGGNEQYF. CDR3 in DNA: TGCGCCAGCAGCTCAGCTTGGGCAGGGGGTAACGAGCAGTACTTC.

This clone was seen only a few times. The rearrangement links TRBV18 to TRBJ2-3; 12 bases agree with TRBD2. From germline, CDR1 is KGHSH and CDR2 LQKENI. The CDR3 length is 16 residues. Unmatched junction bases numbered 8, after V lost 5 bases and J lost 5 bases. CDR3 sequence: CASSRGLAGSQDTQYF. As DNA, the CDR3 is TGTGCCAGCTCAAGAGGACTAGCGGGGAGTCAAGATACGCAGTATTTT. Looking up the rest from reference TRBV18 and TRBJ2-3 gives the full variable domain: NAGVMQNPRHLVRRRGQEARLRCSPMKGHSHVYWYRQLPEEGLKFMVYLQKENIIDESGMPKERFSAEFPKEGPSILRIQQVVRGDSAAYFCASSRGLAGSQDTQYFGPGTRLTVL.

The genes are TRBV11-2 and TRBJ2-5, with 9 bases lining up with TRBD1. With V trimmed by 6 bases and J by 5 bases, 4 bases remained unmatched. Per the germline V gene, CDR1 is SGHAT and CDR2 is FQNNGV. This CDR3 spans 13 amino acids. For the CDR3, the DNA is TGTGCCAGCAGTCGGGACAGGGATGAGACCCAGTACTTC. Its translation is CASSRDRDETQYF.

The sample holds one count of this clone. The chain recombines TRBV4-3 with TRBJ2-3; 7 bases align to TRBD1. The CDR3 has 14 residues. V shed 6 bases and J 0 bases; nucleotides not matched to a gene: 3. The germline V gene has CDR1 LGHNA and CDR2 YSLEER. The chain's CDR3 is CASRGDRSTDTQYF. The CDR3 DNA follows: TGCGCCAGCAGGGGGGACAGAAGCACAGATACGCAGTATTTT.

In the case of this clone: Other DNA sequences of this sample code for an identical CDR3. The chain uses TRBV11-3 and TRBJ2-2, with 7 nucleotides matching TRBD2. The V segment lost 1 base and the J segment 4 bases; nucleotides outside the gene matches: 3. In germline, CDR1 is SGHNT, CDR2 YENEEA. The CDR3 is made up of 15 amino acids. The CDR3 protein is CASSLVGGGTGELFF. As DNA, the CDR3 is TGTGCCAGCAGCTTAGTCGGCGGGGGCACCGGGGAGCTGTTTTTT.

This clone was recorded a few times. The chain couples TRBV4-1 to TRBJ2-7, with TRBD2 as a possible D gene (6 bases). The CDR3 contains 14 residues. The V and J ends lost 0 bases and 3 bases respectively, with 9 bases between them. Germline V lookup: CDR1 MGHRA, CDR2 YSYEKL. The CDR3 DNA reads TGCGCCAGCAGCCAAGAGGGCGGGAACTACGAGCAGTACTTC. This translates into CASSQEGGNYEQYF.

This chain joins TRBV18 and TRBJ2-1, with 7 bases lining up with TRBD2. The junction had 10 bases not matched to a gene; V was cut back by 4 bases and J by 4 bases. CDR1 is KGHSH and CDR2 is LQKENI in the germline V gene. CDR3 size: 16 residues. This CDR3 is CASSREAASGYNEQFF. In DNA, the CDR3 is TGTGCCAGCTCACGCGAGGCGGCTAGCGGATACAATGAGCAGTTCTTC.

The gene calls are TRBV28 and TRBJ2-7; TRBD1 agrees at 8 bases. CDR3 length: 14 residues. The germline gives CDR1 MDHEN, CDR2 SYDVKM. J gave up 4 bases and V 1 base, and 3 bases lay outside the gene matches. CDR3 bases: TGTGCCAGCAGTTTATCCAGGGGGCAATACGAGCAGTACTTC. It yields the protein CASSLSRGQYEQYF.

J is TRBJ1-2 and V is TRBV9; TRBD1 matches at 7 bases. J gave up 7 bases and V 4 bases, and 7 bases lay outside the gene matches. The germline CDR1 and CDR2 sequences are SGDLS and YYNGEE. The CDR3 length is 13 residues. This chain's CDR3 is CASSSETGSGYTF. CDR3 bases: TGTGCCAGCAGCTCAGAGACAGGGAGTGGCTACACCTTC.

The chain couples TRBV4-3 to TRBJ2-7; 7 bases are a match to TRBD1. Germline V gives CDR1 LGHNA, CDR2 YSLEER. The CDR3 is made up of 16 amino acids. With 4 bases clipped from V and 7 bases from J, the junction kept 16 bases outside the gene matches. The CDR3 is CASSRTVGLDRPEQYF. The CDR3 DNA follows: TGCGCCAGCAGCCGCACGGTGGGGTTGGACAGGCCGGAGCAGTACTTC.

This rearrangement joins TRBV4-1 to TRBJ1-5; tentative D call: TRBD1 (5 bases). The CDR3 sequence is 15 residues long. CDR1 is MGHRA, CDR2 YSYEKL, per germline. V shed 1 base and J shed 3 bases, with 10 bases lying between them. As DNA, the CDR3 is TGCGCCAGCAGCCAAGGTCCAGGGATCAATCAGCCCCAGCATTTT. This translates into CASSQGPGINQPQHF.

V is TRBV11-2 and J is TRBJ1-2; 7 bases match TRBD1. The CDR3 sequence is 14 residues long. Germline trimming cut 0 bases from V and 7 bases from J; bases unmatched to any gene: 5. The V gene's germline CDR1 is SGHAT and CDR2 FQNNGV. The CDR3 is CASSLDGRGFGYTF. The CDR3 region has the DNA TGTGCCAGCAGCTTAGATGGCAGGGGGTTTGGCTACACCTTC.

V usage is TRBV3-1 (or the pseudogene TRBV3-2) and J usage is TRBJ1-3; D call uncertain. This CDR3 is 16 amino acids long. Looked up from germline, CDR1 is LGHDT and CDR2 is YNNKEL (reference sequence). The V gene lost 7 bases and the J gene lost 0 bases, with 16 bases spanning the gap. CDR3 sequence: CASTVFFGDSGNTIYF. CDR3 DNA: TGTGCCAGCACCGTATTTTTCGGTGACTCTGGAAACACCATATATTTT.